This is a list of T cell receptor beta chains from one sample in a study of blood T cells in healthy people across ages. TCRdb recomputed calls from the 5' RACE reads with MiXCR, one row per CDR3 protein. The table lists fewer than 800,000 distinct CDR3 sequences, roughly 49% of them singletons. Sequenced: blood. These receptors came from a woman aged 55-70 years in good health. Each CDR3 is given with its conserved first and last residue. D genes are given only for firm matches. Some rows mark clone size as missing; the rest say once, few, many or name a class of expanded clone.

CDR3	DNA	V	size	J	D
CSARGVGISNEKLFF	TGCAGTGCTAGAGGGGTTGGGATCTCTAATGAAAAACTGTTTTTT	TRBV20-1	NA	TRBJ1-4	NA
CASSRGAGGPRDTQYF	TGTGCCAGCAGTCGCGGAGCGGGAGGGCCAAGGGATACGCAGTATTTT	TRBV12-3/TRBV12-4	NA	TRBJ2-3	TRBD2
CASSFRRGSGSQETQYF	TGTGCCAGCAGTTTTCGAAGAGGTAGCGGGAGCCAAGAGACCCAGTACTTC	TRBV12-3/TRBV12-4	few	TRBJ2-5	TRBD2
CASSLSGTGGRDTQYF	TGTGCCAGCAGTTTATCCGGGACAGGGGGCAGAGATACGCAGTATTTT	TRBV28	NA	TRBJ2-3	TRBD1
CASSQSGQGRGYTF	TGTGCCAGCAGCCAATCGGGACAGGGTCGCGGCTACACCTTC	TRBV14	NA	TRBJ1-2	TRBD1
CASSERRAGEKLFF	TGTGCCAGCAGTGAACGCAGGGCAGGGGAAAAACTGTTTTTT	TRBV2	NA	TRBJ1-4	NA
CASSLEGGAYNEQFF	TGTGCCAGCAGCTTAGAAGGGGGAGCCTACAATGAGCAGTTCTTC	TRBV7-2	NA	TRBJ2-1	NA
CSARAPLTQPQHF	TGCAGTGCTAGAGCCCCTCTCACTCAGCCCCAGCATTTT	TRBV20-1	few	TRBJ1-5	NA
CANSPGTGAWSPLHF	TGTGCCAACAGCCCCGGGACAGGGGCTTGGTCACCCCTCCACTTT	TRBV7-2	NA	TRBJ1-6	TRBD1
CASSQAGLGGYTF	TGTGCCAGCAGCCAAGCCGGCCTGGGGGGCTACACCTTC	TRBV3-1	few	TRBJ1-2	NA
CSVEDRGSGYNEQFF	TGCAGCGTTGAAGATCGGGGTAGCGGGTACAATGAGCAGTTCTTC	TRBV29-1	NA	TRBJ2-1	TRBD2
CSATGTGNTGELFF	TGCAGTGCCACCGGGACAGGGAACACCGGGGAGCTGTTTTTT	TRBV20-1	NA	TRBJ2-2	TRBD1
CATSPRLAVETQYF	TGTGCCACCAGCCCTAGGCTAGCGGTGGAGACCCAGTACTTC	TRBV15	NA	TRBJ2-5	TRBD2
CSADRTGTFPLFTEAFF	TGCAGTGCAGACCGGACAGGGACCTTCCCCTTGTTCACTGAAGCTTTCTTT	TRBV20-1	few	TRBJ1-1	TRBD1
CAKLAGGHYEQYF	TGTGCCAAGTTAGCGGGAGGACACTACGAGCAGTACTTC	TRBV24-1	few	TRBJ2-7	TRBD2
CASSIQGTYEQYF	TGTGCCAGCAGTATACAGGGTACCTACGAGCAGTACTTC	TRBV28	few	TRBJ2-7	NA
CASSHTSGSVALTDTQYF	TGCGCCAGCAGCCACACTAGCGGGAGTGTTGCGCTCACAGATACGCAGTATTTT	TRBV4-3	NA	TRBJ2-3	TRBD2
CASKASGVETQYF	TGTGCCAGCAAGGCCAGCGGGGTGGAGACCCAGTACTTC	TRBV6-2/TRBV6-3	NA	TRBJ2-5	TRBD2
CSAPTGGDGLAGYEQYF	TGCAGTGCTCCGACGGGTGGGGATGGACTAGCGGGATACGAGCAGTACTTC	TRBV20-1	few	TRBJ2-7	TRBD2
CASSTHLLAPGTQYF	TGTGCCAGCAGCACCCACCTGCTGGCCCCGGGTACGCAGTATTTT	TRBV16	NA	TRBJ2-3	NA
CASSFARSSYEQYF	TGTGCCAGCAGTTTTGCCAGGAGCTCCTACGAGCAGTACTTC	TRBV12-3/TRBV12-4	few	TRBJ2-7	NA
CASSFLGGGETQYF	TGTGCCAGCAGTTTTCTAGGGGGTGGGGAGACCCAGTACTTC	TRBV12-3/TRBV12-4	NA	TRBJ2-5	NA
CASSHGNTQYF	TGTGCCAGCAGCCACGGAAATACGCAGTATTTT	TRBV14	NA	TRBJ2-3	NA
CASSRVRTSNEQFF	TGTGCCAGCAGTCGTGTACGGACAAGCAATGAGCAGTTCTTC	TRBV6-5	NA	TRBJ2-1	NA
CSARGGTENSPLHF	TGCAGTGCTAGAGGCGGGACCGAAAATTCACCCCTCCACTTT	TRBV20-1	few	TRBJ1-6	NA
CASTRTSGITVDTQYF	TGTGCCAGCACCAGGACTAGCGGGATTACGGTTGATACGCAGTATTTT	TRBV7-2	NA	TRBJ2-3	TRBD2
CSAGQALSGANVLTF	TGCAGTGCTGGACAGGCCCTCTCTGGGGCCAACGTCCTGACTTTC	TRBV20-1	few	TRBJ2-6	TRBD1
CASSLAGQGPGYTF	TGCGCCAGCAGCTTGGCCGGGCAGGGTCCTGGCTACACCTTC	TRBV5-1	NA	TRBJ1-2	NA
CSARASRTGRHNEQFF	TGCAGTGCTAGAGCCAGCCGGACAGGGCGGCACAATGAGCAGTTCTTC	TRBV20-1	once	TRBJ2-1	TRBD1
CASSLVSAGGSYEQYF	TGTGCCAGCAGCTTAGTATCCGCAGGGGGCTCATACGAGCAGTACTTC	TRBV7-2	NA	TRBJ2-7	TRBD1
CASQYPPAEQGSRYEQYF	TGTGCCAGCCAATATCCCCCCGCGGAACAGGGCAGCCGCTACGAGCAGTACTTC	TRBV6-1	NA	TRBJ2-7	NA
CSASQPNTEAFF	TGCAGTGCTAGTCAACCGAACACTGAAGCTTTCTTT	TRBV20-1	NA	TRBJ1-1	NA
CASGGPGRGYEQYF	TGTGCCAGCGGCGGTCCCGGGAGGGGCTACGAGCAGTACTTC	TRBV6-4	NA	TRBJ2-7	TRBD2
CASTNRGPGANVLTF	TGTGCCAGCACCAACAGGGGGCCTGGGGCCAACGTCCTGACTTTC	TRBV6-6	few	TRBJ2-6	TRBD1
CASSWGTSGSTDTQYF	TGTGCCAGCAGCTGGGGGACTAGCGGTAGCACAGATACGCAGTATTTT	TRBV7-9	many	TRBJ2-3	TRBD2
CASSEQTGMNTEAFF	TGTGCCAGCAGCGAACAGACAGGCATGAACACTGAAGCTTTCTTT	TRBV9	NA	TRBJ1-1	NA
CASSIQENYGYTF	TGTGCCAGCAGTATACAGGAGAACTATGGCTACACCTTC	TRBV12-3/TRBV12-4	few	TRBJ1-2	NA
CASSQTPGQGSFEQFF	TGCGCCAGCAGCCAGACCCCGGGACAGGGGAGCTTTGAGCAGTTCTTC	TRBV5-1	few	TRBJ2-1	TRBD1
CAISELRGQNNSPLHF	TGTGCCATCAGTGAGCTGAGAGGACAAAATAATTCACCCCTCCACTTT	TRBV10-3	NA	TRBJ1-6	NA
CASSSLGSGNSYEQYF	TGTGCCAGCAGCTCCCTAGGTAGCGGGAATTCCTACGAGCAGTACTTC	TRBV5-5	few	TRBJ2-7	TRBD2
CASSKRTGQVPNEQYF	TGCGCCAGCAGCAAAAGGACAGGGCAGGTTCCCAATGAGCAGTACTTC	TRBV5-1	NA	TRBJ2-7	TRBD1
CASSQGKGSPTDTQYF	TGTGCCAGCAGCCAAGGAAAGGGCAGCCCCACAGATACGCAGTATTTT	TRBV3-1	few	TRBJ2-3	NA
CSARVGLAGAQETQYF	TGCAGTGCTAGGGTCGGACTAGCGGGAGCGCAAGAGACCCAGTACTTC	TRBV20-1	NA	TRBJ2-5	TRBD2
CASSVAEPHTGQYF	TGTGCCAGCAGCGTAGCTGAACCCCACACAGGGCAGTATTTT	TRBV9	many	TRBJ2-3	NA
CASSVGIGLMNTEAFF	TGTGCCAGCAGCGTAGGAATCGGCCTCATGAACACTGAAGCTTTCTTT	TRBV9	NA	TRBJ1-1	NA
CASSWGSGSGNEQYF	TGTGCCAGCAGCTGGGGTAGCGGGAGTGGCAATGAGCAGTACTTC	TRBV7-9	NA	TRBJ2-7	TRBD2
CSVQAPGLQRNEQFF	TGCAGCGTTCAGGCGCCGGGACTACAACGCAATGAGCAGTTCTTC	TRBV29-1	NA	TRBJ2-1	TRBD2
CASSFGRQGPRNEQFF	TGCGCCAGCAGCTTTGGCCGACAGGGCCCTCGGAATGAGCAGTTCTTC	TRBV5-1	few	TRBJ2-1	TRBD1
CSASDLNTEAFF	TGCAGTGCTTCTGACCTGAACACTGAAGCTTTCTTT	TRBV20-1	NA	TRBJ1-1	NA
CASSLKVISGNTIYF	TGTGCCAGCAGCTTAAAGGTTATCTCTGGAAACACCATATATTTT	TRBV11-2	NA	TRBJ1-3	NA
CATSDMGQGSRGYTF	TGTGCCACCAGTGACATGGGGCAGGGATCTCGCGGCTACACCTTC	TRBV24-1	NA	TRBJ1-2	NA
CASSVGGMRYF	TGTGCCAGCAGTGTCGGAGGGATGAGGTACTTC	TRBV25-1	few	TRBJ2-7	NA
CASSLLGDTEAFF	TGTGCCAGCAGTTTGCTCGGGGACACTGAAGCTTTCTTT	TRBV28	NA	TRBJ1-1	NA
CASSQGTSTGIQYF	TGTGCCAGCAGCCAAGGGACTAGTACTGGCATTCAGTACTTC	TRBV4-2	few	TRBJ2-4	TRBD2
CASSKPVGRKPYEQYF	TGTGCCAGCAGCAAACCTGTGGGGAGGAAACCGTACGAGCAGTACTTC	TRBV21-1	NA	TRBJ2-7	NA
CATSRGFQGQPQHF	TGTGCCACCAGCAGAGGCTTTCAGGGACAGCCCCAGCATTTT	TRBV15	NA	TRBJ1-5	NA
CSVYGAEETLHF	TGCAGCGTGTATGGGGCCGAGGAGACCCTCCACTTT	TRBV29-1	few	TRBJ1-6	NA
CASSPSGRTGEQFF	TGTGCCAGCAGTCCTAGCGGGAGAACGGGTGAGCAGTTCTTC	TRBV27	few	TRBJ2-1	TRBD2